These 20 T cell receptor beta chains share one sample of origin, sequenced in a study of CD8 T cells in Susac syndrome. Reverse transcription used 0.5 to 1 ug RNA and random hexamers. TCRdb reprocessed the immunoSEQ multiplex PCR reads via MiXCR and lists one record per CDR3 protein. Among approximately 150,000 distinct CDR3 sequences listed, around 95% were seen once. Specimen: CD4+ T cells from PBMCs. These receptors were obtained from a human donor with multiple sclerosis.

CDR3 sequence: CASSPRDNEQFF. CDR3 DNA sequence: TGTGCCAGCAGCCCTAGGGACAATGAGCAGTTCTTC. The V call is TRBV7-9, the J call TRBJ2-1; D unresolved. Trimming shortened V by 5 bases and J by 5 bases, and 7 bases separated the two germline ends. The CDR3 spans 12 residues. The V gene's germline CDR1 is SEHNR and CDR2 FQNEAQ (reference sequence).

The CDR3 DNA follows: TGTGCCTGGAGAGGAGACAGGCATCTCACAGATACGCAGTATTTT. Protein sequence: CAWRGDRHLTDTQYF. The chain has TRBV30 and TRBJ2-3; maybe TRBD1 (6 bases). Trimming stripped 3 bases from V and 2 bases from J, with 15 bases between. Germline lookup yields CDR1 GTSNPN and CDR2 SVGIG (reference sequence). The CDR3 is 15 amino acids.

The chain is built from TRBV30 and TRBJ2-7; 8 bases align to TRBD2. The CDR3 covers 12 residues. Germline V gene lookup returns CDR1 GTSNPN and CDR2 SVGIG (reference sequence). The V segment lost 5 bases and the J segment 4 bases; nucleotides outside the gene matches: 4. The CDR3 region has the DNA TGTGCCTGGGGTAGCGGGACTTACGAGCAGTACTTC. It yields the protein CAWGSGTYEQYF. Drawing the rest from reference TRBV30 and TRBJ2-7, the complete variable domain is SQTIHQWPATLVQPVGSPLSLECTVEGTSNPNLYWYRQAAGRGLQLLFYSVGIGQISSEVPQNLSASRPQDRQFILSSKKLLLSDSGFYLCAWGSGTYEQYFGPGTRLTVT.

This sequence joins TRBV20-1 and TRBJ1-1; weak D call: TRBD1 (5 bases). The ends were cut back, 3 bases at V and 11 bases at J, with 16 bases in the middle. The CDR3 runs 12 residues. The germline gives CDR1 DFQATT, CDR2 SNEGSKA (reference sequence). CDR3 bases: TGCAGTGCTAGCGATCGCGGGACTGCGGCTTTCTTT. Residues: CSASDRGTAAFF.

The V gene is TRBV5-1, the J gene TRBJ2-5; TRBD1 agrees at 7 bases. The V gene's germline CDR1 is SGHRS and CDR2 YFSETQ. The CDR3 runs 15 residues. V shed 4 bases and J 3 bases; nucleotides not matched to a gene: 9. The CDR3 DNA reads TGCGCCAGCAGCCCCGACAGGGTAGGCAAAGAGACCCAGTACTTC. It translates to CASSPDRVGKETQYF.

The rearrangement joins TRBV20-1 to TRBJ2-7, with 7 bases fitting TRBD1. Germline CDR1 DFQATT, CDR2 SNEGSKA (reference sequence). Trimming at V came to 3 bases and at J to 6 bases, leaving 5 bases not matched to a gene. The CDR3 length is 12 residues. The CDR3 DNA sequence: TGCAGTGCTAGTGGGACAGTTGGCGAGCAGTACTTC. Its protein is CSASGTVGEQYF.

This clonotype came up once. This sequence joins TRBV7-8 and TRBJ1-4; 8 positions agree with TRBD1. This CDR3 has 16 residues. CDR1 is SGHVS, CDR2 FQNEAQ, per germline. The J segment lost 7 bases and the V segment lost 2 bases, leaving 9 bases of the junction unmatched. CDR3 DNA: TGTGCCAGCAGCTTAATGGCAGGACAGGGCGGTGAAAAACTGTTTTTT. Encoded protein: CASSLMAGQGGEKLFF.

The CDR3 sequence: CASSLDRTSGDSGANVLTF. In DNA, the CDR3 is TGTGCCAGCAGCTTAGATCGGACTAGCGGTGACTCTGGGGCCAACGTCCTGACTTTC. The chain employs TRBV11-2 and TRBJ2-6, with 10 bases matching TRBD2. Germline lookup yields CDR1 SGHAT and CDR2 FQNNGV. Losses at the gene ends were 0 bases for V and 0 bases for J; bases not matched to a gene: 5. The CDR3 sequence is 19 residues long.

This chain joins TRBV7-2 and TRBJ2-1; no clear D. Trimming took 3 bases from V and 1 from J, leaving 10 bases between them. CDR3 length: 15 amino acids. Germline CDR1 reads SGHTA; CDR2 reads FQGNSA. Written as DNA, the CDR3 is TGTGCCAGCAGCTTCAACGTATTATCCTACAATGAGCAGTTCTTC. Translation: CASSFNVLSYNEQFF.

V and J are TRBV20-1 and TRBJ2-3; tentatively, D is TRBD2 (5 bases). From germline, CDR1 is DFQATT and CDR2 SNEGSKA (reference sequence). This CDR3 is 14 amino acids long. Trimming cost V 2 bases and J 5 bases, with 14 bases left between them. CDR3 DNA sequence: TGCAGTGCTAGACCCGGACCTGCGGGAGATACGCAGTATTTT. Residues: CSARPGPAGDTQYF.

The CDR3 spells CASSSPPGSEQYF. In nucleotides, the CDR3 is TGTGCCAGCAGTTCCCCCCCGGGGTCCGAGCAGTACTTC. V gene TRBV28 combines with J gene TRBJ2-7, with TRBD2 as a possible D gene (5 bases). This CDR3 has 13 residues. Trimming left V 4 bases short and J 6 bases short, with 13 bases between. Looked up from germline, CDR1 is MDHEN and CDR2 is SYDVKM.

The V call is TRBV5-6, the J call TRBJ2-1; D is undetermined. Germline CDR1 SGHDT, CDR2 YYEEEE. The germline V and J ends were trimmed by 1 base and 8 bases, with 7 bases remaining between them. This CDR3 contains 12 residues. DNA of the CDR3: TGTGCCAGCAGCTTGCCCAGCGATGAGCAGTTCTTC. Its translation is CASSLPSDEQFF.

This rearrangement joins TRBV24-1 to TRBJ2-1, with 14 bases fitting TRBD2. The CDR3 has 18 residues. Trimming cost V 4 bases and J 4 bases; bases outside gene matches: 8. CDR1 is KGHDR and CDR2 is SFDVKD in the germline V gene. In DNA form, the CDR3 reads TGTGCCACCAGTGACCGAGGACTAGCGGGAGGAGGATACAATGAGCAGTTCTTC. This sequence encodes CATSDRGLAGGGYNEQFF.

CDR3 coding DNA: TGTGCCTGGAGCTCCGGGGACACTGAAGCTTTCTTT. Translating gives CAWSSGDTEAFF. The chain links TRBV30 to TRBJ1-1; D unclear. The germline V and J ends were trimmed by 3 bases and 3 bases, with 8 bases remaining between them. The CDR3 length is 12 residues. The germline V gene encodes CDR1 GTSNPN and CDR2 SVGIG (reference sequence).

The chain is built from TRBV9 and TRBJ1-1, with 10 positions matching TRBD1. V was pared by 2 bases and J by 3 bases, with 4 bases of the junction left unmatched. This CDR3 is built from 15 residues. Germline assignment: CDR1 SGDLS and CDR2 YYNGEE. The CDR3 spells CASSVRQGADTEAFF. In nucleotides, the CDR3 is TGTGCCAGCAGCGTGAGACAGGGGGCGGACACTGAAGCTTTCTTT.

This chain joins TRBV9 and TRBJ2-5; 7 bases fit TRBD1. Germline loops: CDR1 SGDLS, CDR2 YYNGEE. The CDR3 covers 16 residues. Trimming took 1 base from V and 1 from J; bases not matched to a gene: 7. CDR3 sequence reads: CASSVSTGLVQETQYF. The CDR3 DNA follows: TGTGCCAGCAGCGTATCGACAGGGCTCGTCCAAGAGACCCAGTACTTC.

The chain combines TRBV20-1 with TRBJ1-1; 7 bases match TRBD1. Germline V gives CDR1 DFQATT, CDR2 SNEGSKA (reference sequence). The CDR3 is 12 residues long. V shed 3 bases, J shed 12 bases, and the junction held 10 bases outside the gene matches. This CDR3 reads CSAREIRGTPFF. CDR3 nucleotide sequence: TGCAGTGCTAGGGAAATCAGGGGGACTCCTTTCTTT.

The chain recombines TRBV24-1 with TRBJ2-5; no reliable D call. Germline-derived CDR1 and CDR2 are KGHDR and SFDVKD. The CDR3 consists of 15 residues. V was shortened by 3 bases and J by 2 bases, with 12 bases between the two germline ends. CDR3 DNA: TGTGCCACCAGTGATGACGGACGTTTACAAGAGACCCAGTACTTC. Residues: CATSDDGRLQETQYF.

This sequence joins TRBV12-3 or TRBV12-4 and TRBJ1-2; D might be TRBD1 (6 bases). Deletions cut 2 bases from V and 10 bases from J, with 14 bases between. There are 13 residues in the CDR3. CDR3 region: CASSLSTGLYYTF. For the CDR3, the DNA is TGTGCCAGCAGTTTATCGACAGGCCTTTACTACACCTTC.

V is TRBV29-1 and J is TRBJ2-5, with 7 nucleotides matching TRBD1. The CDR3 loop spans 11 amino acids. J was trimmed by 7 bases and V by 6 bases; bases with no gene match: 5. Germline assignment: CDR1 SQVTM and CDR2 ANQGSEA. DNA of the CDR3: TGCAGCGTAGACAGGGCCGGGACCCAGTACTTC. Its translation: CSVDRAGTQYF.